A single sample is the source of the 9 T cell receptor beta chains below, sequenced in a study of shared clonotypes between healthy human individuals. Sequencing used immunoSEQ multiplex PCR; TCRdb keeps in-frame clones, though not all of them. The sample yields 2 million to 2.5 million clones, over 85% seen once. Terminally differentiated effector memory CD45RA+ cells were left out of the naive CD8 fraction, which was CD45RO-negative and positively selected for CCR7. Sequenced sample: naive CD8+ T cells sorted from blood. The receptor source for this set is a man between 18 and 29 years old in good health.

The rearrangement uses TRBV4-3 and TRBJ2-7; TRBD2 aligns across 8 bases. Germline V gene lookup returns CDR1 LGHNA and CDR2 YSLEER. This CDR3 contains 14 residues. The trim removed 4 bases at V and 3 bases at J, leaving 5 bases unmatched. This CDR3 is CASSPRGGSYEQYF. The CDR3, as DNA: TGCGCCAGCAGCCCTCGGGGGGGCAGCTACGAGCAGTACTTC.

The J gene is TRBJ2-4, the V gene TRBV10-1, with a tentative D call TRBD2 (6 bases). The CDR3 is 13 amino acids. The germline V gene encodes CDR1 WNHNN and CDR2 SYGVQD (reference sequence). The V gene lost 1 base and the J gene lost 10 bases, with 11 bases spanning the gap. This chain's CDR3 is CASSEYKAGIQYF. Written as DNA, the CDR3 is TGCGCCAGCAGTGAGTACAAGGCGGGGATTCAGTACTTC.

This chain joins TRBV5-6 and TRBJ1-6; D gene unclear. The CDR3 length is 16 residues. Trimming shortened V by 4 bases and J by 10 bases, and 21 bases separated the two germline ends. The germline gives CDR1 SGHDT, CDR2 YYEEEE. CDR3 nucleotides: TGTGCCAGCAGCCTTGGGTGGGGAGAGGTCCGGTCACCCCTCCACTTT. It is translated as CASSLGWGEVRSPLHF.

J is TRBJ2-7 and V is TRBV6-6, with a weak D call TRBD2 (6 bases). CDR3 length equals 14 residues. Germline-derived CDR1 and CDR2 are MNHNY and SVGAGI (reference sequence). V dropped 5 bases and J dropped 3 bases, with 14 bases sitting between them. CDR3 in DNA: TGTGCCAGCAGTGGGACTCGTTGGGGCTACGAGCAGTACTTC. Amino acids: CASSGTRWGYEQYF.

The V gene is TRBV13, the J gene TRBJ2-7; 9 bases fit TRBD2. Trimming cost V 4 bases and J 1 base; bases outside gene matches: 5. The length of the CDR3 is 15 residues. The germline V gene encodes CDR1 PRHDT and CDR2 FYEKMQ (reference sequence). The CDR3 bases are TGTGCCAGCAGCTGGGGACTAGCTGGGTCCTACGAGCAGTACTTC. Protein product: CASSWGLAGSYEQYF.

The V gene is TRBV9, the J gene TRBJ2-1, with D perhaps matching TRBD1 or TRBD2 (5 bases each). Germline assignment: CDR1 SGDLS and CDR2 YYNGEE. The CDR3 contains 17 residues. V was cut by 4 bases and J by 5 bases, with 22 bases left in between. The CDR3 DNA sequence: TGTGCCAGCAGCACGTTCCGGGGCCCCTCGTTCAACAATGAGCAGTTCTTC. It codes for CASSTFRGPSFNNEQFF.

The chain recombines TRBV2 with TRBJ2-7; the D gene could be TRBD1 or TRBD2 (5 bases each). V dropped 3 bases and J dropped 10 bases, with 13 bases sitting between them. Germline CDR1 is SNHLY and CDR2 is FYNNEI. The CDR3 consists of 12 residues. CDR3 coding DNA: TGTGCCAGCAGTGAGGGGACCCCAGAACAGTACTTC. This sequence encodes CASSEGTPEQYF.

Regarding this clone: Other DNA sequences in the sample encode the same CDR3. This chain joins TRBV4-1 and TRBJ2-7; perhaps TRBD2 as D (6 bases). Germline V lookup: CDR1 MGHRA, CDR2 YSYEKL. Trimming cost V 0 bases and J 4 bases, with 16 bases left between them. The CDR3 contains 16 residues. The CDR3 region is CASSQDYPGAGYEQYF. The CDR3 nucleotides read TGCGCCAGCAGCCAAGACTATCCGGGAGCGGGTTACGAGCAGTACTTC.

The chain carries TRBV14 and TRBJ1-2, with a weak D call TRBD1 (5 bases). This CDR3 spans 14 amino acids. CDR1 is SGHDN and CDR2 is FVKESK in the germline V gene. V gave up 0 bases and J gave up 3 bases, with 8 bases separating them. The CDR3 reads CASSQDWDDYGYTF. CDR3 sequence (DNA): TGTGCCAGCAGCCAAGATTGGGACGACTATGGCTACACCTTC.